This TCR beta chain originates from a study of blood T cell repertoires in COVID-19. Study-wide background: Nucleic acid was either cDNA or gDNA, and it came from T cells, B-cell-depleted T cells, or PBMCs.

V was pared by 6 bases and J by 7 bases, with 15 bases between. Per the germline V gene, CDR1 is LNHDA and CDR2 is SQIVND (reference sequence). The CDR3 is made up of 13 amino acids. Study processing details: Nucleated cell counts were estimated from reference gene primer amplification. Assay: immunoSEQ multiplex PCR; the TCRdb copy retains only in-frame clones and omits some. Clone size and the V and J calls come from that table; the DNA yielded D and trimming. There are 310,000 or so clones in the sample; about nine tenths occur only once, and roughly 2.4% lies in the top ten. This TCR derives from a woman between 50 and 59 years old who had recovered from COVID-19. The chain couples TRBV19 to TRBJ1-2, with a weak D call TRBD1 (5 bases). Sequencing used peripheral blood. The CDR3 protein is CASSWQGGFGYTF. The CDR3 DNA sequence: TGTGCCAGTAGCTGGCAGGGAGGGTTTGGCTACACCTTC.